A single sample is the source of the 4 T cell receptor beta chains below, sequenced in a study of OX40 agonist ivuxolimab in advanced cancers. Clones were read by immunoSEQ multiplex PCR, and TCRdb kept only the in-frame ones, dropping some. The repertoire holds around 44,000 clones, with about 85% as singletons. The source material was CD4+ or CD8+ T cells sorted from blood, sampled in a trial of the OX40 agonist ivuxolimab. All receptors derive from an adult with an advanced solid tumor such as melanoma, head and neck, liver or kidney cancer.

The chain is built from TRBV7-9 and TRBJ2-3; D is uncertain. CDR1 is SEHNR and CDR2 is FQNEAQ in the germline V gene (reference sequence). V was trimmed by 7 bases and J by 2 bases, leaving 10 bases between them. There are 13 residues in the CDR3. CDR3 loop: CASMARVTDTQYF. CDR3 sequence (DNA): TGTGCCAGCATGGCCCGGGTCACAGATACGCAGTATTTT.

J is TRBJ1-2 and V is TRBV2, with D possibly TRBD1 on 6 matching bases. Germline CDR1 SNHLY, CDR2 FYNNEI. The CDR3 is 14 residues long. Trimming removed 6 bases from V and 4 bases from J, with 15 bases in between. Here the CDR3 reads CASRPGGGLYGYTF. Written as DNA, the CDR3 is TGTGCCAGCAGGCCTGGGGGCGGCCTCTATGGCTACACCTTC.

This chain joins TRBV10-2 and TRBJ1-5, with TRBD1 matching 11 bases. This CDR3 has 14 amino acids. With V trimmed by 4 bases and J by 6 bases, 2 bases remained unmatched. CDR1 and CDR2 from the germline V gene are WSHSY and SAAADI. CDR3 residues: CASSVGTGGQPQHF. The DNA for the CDR3 is TGCGCCAGCAGTGTCGGGACAGGGGGTCAGCCCCAGCATTTT.

This rearrangement joins TRBV6-1 to TRBJ2-7, with D perhaps given as TRBD1 or TRBD2 (5 bases each). This CDR3 has 13 residues. V dropped 5 bases and J dropped 4 bases, with 12 bases sitting between them. Germline CDR1 and CDR2: MNHNS and SASEGT. CDR3 DNA: TGTGCCAGCAGTCATAGGGACGGTTACGAGCAGTACTTC. This encodes CASSHRDGYEQYF.